Listed below are T cell receptor beta chains from one sample, sequenced in a study of T cell responses to AZD1222 COVID-19 vaccine. Some clones are missing from TCRdb's copy, which holds only in-frame ones; the method was immunoSEQ multiplex PCR. The data contain roughly 180,000 clones, roughly nine tenths of them singletons. The specimen comprised peripheral blood, sampled on day 0 of AZD1222 vaccination. These receptors all come from an adult in good health. Each CDR3 is given with its conserved first and last residue. The order of the fields is J gene, V gene, clone size, D gene, CDR3 protein, CDR3 DNA. D genes are given only for firm matches. For some rows the clone size is stated as once, few or many, or as a class when expanded; others skip it.

J: TRBJ2-3
V: TRBV7-3
size: NA
D: TRBD2
CDR3: CASSLVATSHSTDTQYF
DNA: TGTGCCAGCAGCTTAGTTGCGACTAGCCATAGCACAGATACGCAGTATTTT

J: TRBJ1-5
V: TRBV5-5
size: NA
D: NA
CDR3: CASSLTGLGIGQPQHF
DNA: TGTGCCAGCAGCTTGACAGGGTTGGGAATTGGTCAGCCCCAGCATTTT

J: TRBJ1-2
V: TRBV6-2/TRBV6-3
size: few
D: NA
CDR3: CASSFTDTNYGYTF
DNA: TGTGCCAGCAGTTTCACGGACACCAACTATGGCTACACCTTC

J: TRBJ2-7
V: TRBV7-2
size: NA
D: TRBD2
CDR3: CASSLRGRTSGGVYEQYF
DNA: TGTGCCAGCAGCTTAAGGGGGAGGACTAGCGGGGGTGTCTACGAGCAGTACTTC

J: TRBJ1-5
V: TRBV28
size: NA
D: TRBD1
CDR3: CASAGPGQSNSNQPQHF
DNA: TGTGCCAGTGCCGGACCGGGACAGAGTAATAGCAATCAGCCCCAGCATTTT

J: TRBJ2-7
V: TRBV6-1
size: NA
D: NA
CDR3: CASSESASRSSYEQYF
DNA: TGTGCCAGCAGTGAATCTGCTAGTCGGAGCTCCTACGAGCAGTACTTC

J: TRBJ1-4
V: TRBV4-1
size: NA
D: TRBD1
CDR3: CASSRRGPHEKLFF
DNA: TGCGCCAGCAGCCGCAGGGGGCCGCATGAAAAACTGTTTTTT

J: TRBJ2-4
V: TRBV9
size: once
D: NA
CDR3: CASSPSDLAKNIQYF
DNA: TGTGCCAGCAGCCCATCTGACTTAGCCAAAAACATTCAGTACTTC

J: TRBJ2-7
V: TRBV18
size: NA
D: TRBD1
CDR3: CASSPPGQGSVGQYF
DNA: TGTGCCAGCTCACCTCCGGGACAGGGGAGCGTGGGGCAGTACTTC

J: TRBJ1-1
V: TRBV5-1
size: NA
D: NA
CDR3: CASSSRQDQNTEAFF
DNA: TGCGCCAGCAGCTCCAGACAGGATCAGAACACTGAAGCTTTCTTT

J: TRBJ1-6
V: TRBV12-5
size: NA
D: NA
CDR3: CASGLESGVGSPLHF
DNA: TGTGCTAGTGGTTTGGAGTCGGGGGTAGGTTCACCCCTCCACTTT

J: TRBJ1-3
V: TRBV6-5
size: NA
D: NA
CDR3: CASSKQGPPGNTIYF
DNA: TGTGCCAGCAGCAAACAGGGCCCTCCCGGAAACACCATATATTTT

J: TRBJ1-1
V: TRBV13
size: NA
D: NA
CDR3: CASSVTGFSEAFF
DNA: TGTGCCAGCAGCGTAACAGGTTTCTCTGAAGCTTTCTTT

J: TRBJ2-5
V: TRBV27
size: NA
D: NA
CDR3: CASSRVGVQETQYF
DNA: TGTGCCAGCAGTCGGGTGGGAGTCCAAGAGACCCAGTACTTC

J: TRBJ1-2
V: TRBV3-1/TRBV3-2
size: NA
D: NA
CDR3: CASSQVAGNLNYGYTF
DNA: TGTGCCAGCAGCCAAGTAGCAGGGAATCTCAACTATGGCTACACCTTC

J: TRBJ2-4
V: TRBV2
size: NA
D: TRBD1
CDR3: CASSWTGGGFGKNIQYF
DNA: TGTGCCAGCAGTTGGACAGGGGGAGGGTTCGGCAAAAACATTCAGTACTTC

J: TRBJ2-1
V: TRBV6-2/TRBV6-3
size: NA
D: NA
CDR3: CASSQGPSSYNEQFF
DNA: TGTGCCAGCAGCCAGGGACCGAGCTCCTACAATGAGCAGTTCTTC

J: TRBJ2-2
V: TRBV5-1
size: NA
D: NA
CDR3: CASSLARQSTGELFF
DNA: TGCGCCAGCAGCTTGGCCCGTCAGTCCACCGGGGAGCTGTTTTTT

J: TRBJ1-6
V: TRBV9
size: NA
D: TRBD1
CDR3: CASSPRGQGWNSPLHF
DNA: TGTGCCAGCAGCCCGAGGGGACAGGGGTGGAATTCACCCCTCCACTTT